This TCR beta chain was captured by sequencing in a study of cytomegalovirus exposure and HLA in healthy donors. Some clones are missing from TCRdb's copy, which holds only in-frame ones; the method was immunoSEQ multiplex PCR. Of fewer than 300,000 clones listed, roughly 90% are singletons. The CDR3 contains 12 residues. The germline gives CDR1 MDHEN, CDR2 SYDVKM. V was cut by 6 bases and J by 3 bases, with 8 bases left in between. The sample consisted of PBMCs. The V call is TRBV28, the J call TRBJ1-2; no clear D gene. The sequence was collected from a woman in her late teens or twenties in good health and CMV-seronegative. The CDR3 loop reads CASSEGDYGYTF. CDR3 nucleotide sequence: TGTGCCAGCAGCGAAGGAGACTATGGCTACACCTTC.